The source of this T cell receptor (beta chain) is a study of shared clonotypes between healthy human individuals. CDR3 size: 14 residues. CDR1 and CDR2 from the germline V gene are LNHDA and SQIVND (reference sequence). The germline V and J ends were trimmed by 8 bases and 1 base, with 14 bases remaining between them. The protocol was immunoSEQ multiplex PCR, while the TCRdb copy is restricted to in-frame clones and leaves out a portion. The repertoire includes 2 million to 2.5 million clones, more than 90% of them detected once, and roughly 0.13% sits in the top ten. Healthy HIV-negative adults without recent acute infections or vaccinations served as donors.

The gene calls are TRBV19 and TRBJ2-5, with D maybe TRBD1 (5 bases). This TCR was sampled from a young man in good health. Sequenced sample: naive CD4+ T cells sorted from blood. Subset given: CD45RA+ positively selected. In nucleotides, the CDR3 is TGTGCCAGTCGGGTAACAGGATCCCAAGAGACCCAGTACTTC. Translating gives CASRVTGSQETQYF.